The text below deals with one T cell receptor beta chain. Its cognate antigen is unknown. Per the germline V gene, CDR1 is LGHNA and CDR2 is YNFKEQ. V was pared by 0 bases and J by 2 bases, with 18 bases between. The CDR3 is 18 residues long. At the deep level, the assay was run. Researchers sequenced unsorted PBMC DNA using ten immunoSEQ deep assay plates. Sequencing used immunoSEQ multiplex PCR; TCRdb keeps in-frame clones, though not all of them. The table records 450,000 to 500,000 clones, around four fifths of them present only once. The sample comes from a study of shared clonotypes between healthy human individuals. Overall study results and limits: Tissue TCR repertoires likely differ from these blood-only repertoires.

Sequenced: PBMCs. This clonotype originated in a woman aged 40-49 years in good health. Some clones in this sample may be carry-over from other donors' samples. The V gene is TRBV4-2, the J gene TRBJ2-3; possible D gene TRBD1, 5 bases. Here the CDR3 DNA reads TGTGCCAGCAGCCAAGAGAAGACAGCCACCCTCCTCACAGATACGCAGTATTTT. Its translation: CASSQEKTATLLTDTQYF.